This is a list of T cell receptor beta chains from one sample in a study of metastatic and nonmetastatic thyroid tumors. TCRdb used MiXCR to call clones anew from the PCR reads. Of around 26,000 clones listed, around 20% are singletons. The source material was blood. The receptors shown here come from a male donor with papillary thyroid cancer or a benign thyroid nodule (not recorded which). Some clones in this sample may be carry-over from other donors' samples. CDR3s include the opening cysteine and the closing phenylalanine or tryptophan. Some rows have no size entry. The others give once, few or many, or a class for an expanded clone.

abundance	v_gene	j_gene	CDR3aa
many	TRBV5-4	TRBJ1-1	CASSLLQGTMNTEAFF
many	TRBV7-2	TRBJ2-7	CASSLAWAYEQYF
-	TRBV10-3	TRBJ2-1	CAISPSDSPAGFF
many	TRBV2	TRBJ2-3	CASSPEWDRMGTDTQYF
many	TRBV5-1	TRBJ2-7	CASSLNRGPSYEQYF
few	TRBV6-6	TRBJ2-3	CASSYPRGGIADTQYF
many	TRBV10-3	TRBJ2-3	CAISESRDTQYF
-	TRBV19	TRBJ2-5	CASSIFPGRAEEQTQYF
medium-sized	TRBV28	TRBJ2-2	CASFAAGSNTGELFF
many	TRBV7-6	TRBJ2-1	CASSLLLGLAGEYNEQFF
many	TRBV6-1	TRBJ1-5	CASRRTVFYSNQPQHF
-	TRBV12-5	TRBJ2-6	CASGDSGANVLTF
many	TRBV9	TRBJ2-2	CASRQGDTGELFF
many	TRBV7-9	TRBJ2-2	CASSRGTGNTGELFF
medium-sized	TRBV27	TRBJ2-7	CASSLGLAETYEQYF
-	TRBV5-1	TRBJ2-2	CASSFGPLGDTGELFF
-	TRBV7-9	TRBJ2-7	CASSGGLEGSYEQYF
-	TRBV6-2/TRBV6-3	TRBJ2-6	CASSSFGGGAIVGSNVLTF
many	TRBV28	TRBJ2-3	CASGRGTDTQYF
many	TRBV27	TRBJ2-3	CASSLTPSGREDTQYF
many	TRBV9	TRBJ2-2	CASSPTSGTTGELFF
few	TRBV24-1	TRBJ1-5	CATSDFGGTVF
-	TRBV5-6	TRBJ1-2	CANSFAGHPSYGYTF
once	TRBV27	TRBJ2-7	CASSLRPGLAGDGGEQYF
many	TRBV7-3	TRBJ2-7	CASSPTGGHEQYF
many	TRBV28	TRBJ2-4	CASSTMNIQYF
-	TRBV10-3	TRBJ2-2	CAISDQQGLSTGELFF
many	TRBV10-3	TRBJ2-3	CAIRESGAREDTQYF
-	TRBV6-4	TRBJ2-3	CASSQAPEDTQYF
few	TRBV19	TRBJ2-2	CASGLAGLTGELFF
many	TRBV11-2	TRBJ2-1	CASSLPTGLSSYNEQFF
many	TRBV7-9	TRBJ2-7	CASSLVAASSYEQYF
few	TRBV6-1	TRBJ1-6	CASTDYAGGEINSPLHF